Listed here are 9 T cell receptor beta chains from one sample, sequenced in a study of blood T cells in healthy people across ages. Through a sample-barcoded 5' primer and a J-beta primer mix, a second PCR was run for about 6 to 11 cycles. TCRdb reanalysed the 5' RACE reads using MiXCR and keeps one entry per CDR3 protein. The sample includes some 790,000 distinct CDR3 sequences, around 30% seen only once; the top ten take about 18%. Sequences were obtained from blood. Source of these receptors: a woman of 80 years or more in good health.

The V call is TRBV18, the J call TRBJ2-3, with D possibly TRBD1 on 6 matching bases. The CDR3 is made up of 17 amino acids. CDR1 is KGHSH and CDR2 is LQKENI in the germline V gene. Trimming shortened V by 3 bases and J by 1 base, and 17 bases separated the two germline ends. This CDR3 reads CASSPQSVRQGTDTQYF. CDR3 nucleotide sequence: TGTGCCAGCTCACCCCAATCAGTGCGACAGGGCACAGATACGCAGTATTTT.

This clonotype was detected ten times or more. The V call is TRBV12-3 or TRBV12-4, the J call TRBJ1-6, with TRBD1 matching over 8 bases. The CDR3 covers 14 residues. The V gene end was trimmed by 3 bases and the J gene end by 10 bases; junction bases not matched to a gene: 5. The CDR3 spells CASSFQGAGSPLHF. The CDR3 nucleotides read TGTGCCAGCAGTTTTCAGGGGGCTGGGTCACCCCTCCACTTT.

In its sample, this clonotype was seen many times. This CDR3 is CSAGGANVLTF. The CDR3 DNA is TGCAGTGCAGGTGGGGCCAACGTCCTGACTTTC. The rearrangement joins TRBV20-1 to TRBJ2-6; the D is unclear. Per the germline V gene, CDR1 is DFQATT and CDR2 is SNEGSKA (reference sequence). V was shortened by 6 bases and J by 3 bases, with 3 bases between the two germline ends. There are 11 residues in the CDR3.

This clonotype came up many times. DNA for the CDR3: TGTGCCAGCACCTCCCCTGGCACCCAAGAGACCCAGTACTTC. Protein: CASTSPGTQETQYF. V gene TRBV7-9 combines with J gene TRBJ2-5; no clear D. Trimming took off 7 bases at V and 1 base at J, with 13 bases between the two ends. CDR1 and CDR2 from the germline V gene are SEHNR and FQNEAQ (reference sequence). This CDR3 contains 14 residues.

The chain links TRBV7-9 to TRBJ1-5; D is unclear. V was shortened by 6 bases and J by 13 bases, with 16 bases between the two germline ends. The CDR3 covers 12 residues. The V gene's germline CDR1 is SEHNR and CDR2 FQNEAQ (reference sequence). The DNA of the CDR3 is TGTGCCAGCAGTATACGGGGTGTAGGTCAGCATTTT. Amino acids: CASSIRGVGQHF.

A few counts support this clonotype. The gene calls are TRBV20-1 and TRBJ1-5; TRBD1 might be the D (5 bases). CDR1 and CDR2 from the germline V gene are DFQATT and SNEGSKA (reference sequence). V dropped 6 bases and J dropped 5 bases, with 17 bases sitting between them. CDR3 length: 14 amino acids. CDR3 residues: CSAMSGGADQPQHF. CDR3 DNA: TGCAGTGCCATGAGTGGTGGGGCGGATCAGCCCCAGCATTTT.

This clonotype was recorded at least ten times. This chain uses TRBV6-2 or TRBV6-3 with TRBJ2-7, with unresolved D. CDR1 MNHEY and CDR2 SVGEGT come from the germline V gene. This CDR3 has 15 residues. The germline V and J ends were trimmed by 1 base and 0 bases, with 10 bases remaining between them. CDR3 nucleotides: TGTGCCAGCAGTTACTTGAACACCGGCTCCTACGAGCAGTACTTC. This codes for CASSYLNTGSYEQYF.

The J gene is TRBJ1-2, the V gene TRBV30; 12 bases map to TRBD1. The V and J ends lost 0 bases and 7 bases, in that order; junction bases with no gene match: 18. The CDR3 runs to 19 residues. In germline, CDR1 is GTSNPN, CDR2 SVGIG (reference sequence). DNA for the CDR3: TGTGCCTGGAGTGTTCTCGACCCCGGGACAGGGGGCGCGGTGGGTGGCTACACCTTC. This sequence encodes CAWSVLDPGTGGAVGGYTF.

In this sample, this clonotype turned up a few times. V usage is TRBV20-1 and J usage is TRBJ1-1, with 7 bases identical to TRBD1. The CDR3 loop spans 15 amino acids. The junction had 9 bases not matched to a gene; V was cut back by 5 bases and J by 0 bases. The germline CDR1 and CDR2 sequences are DFQATT and SNEGSKA (reference sequence). DNA for the CDR3: TGCAGTGCTCTCCTCCGGGACAGTTTGAACACTGAAGCTTTCTTT. Translated: CSALLRDSLNTEAFF.